This T cell receptor beta chain was captured by sequencing in a study of T-cell reconstitution after alpha-beta-depleted transplantation in children. This clonotype came up a few times. This CDR3 has 14 amino acids. CDR1 and CDR2 from the germline V gene are SEHNR and FQNEAQ (reference sequence). V lost 6 bases, J lost 10 bases, and 8 bases stayed unmatched. Molecular barcoding with unique molecular identifiers was used for the TCRbeta library. One entry per CDR3 protein, called by TCRdb with MiXCR from the PCR reads. Among a few hundred thousand distinct CDR3 sequences listed, approximately 23% were seen once.

V is TRBV7-9 and J is TRBJ1-4; 10 nucleotides line up with TRBD1. This receptor was obtained from a male patient aged 10 to 17 who had a stem cell transplant for acute lymphoblastic leukemia, so the T cells may come from the graft donor. This specimen was PBMCs, mostly from graft donor cells, taken 180 days after TCRalphabeta/CD19-depleted stem cell transplant. CDR3: CASRPTGGVGKLFF. DNA for the CDR3: TGTGCCAGCAGACCGACAGGGGGCGTCGGAAAACTGTTTTTT. Variable domain in full (rest from reference TRBV7-9 and TRBJ1-4): DTGVSQNPRHKITKRGQNVTFRCDPISEHNRLYWYRQTLGQGPEFLTYFQNEAQLEKSRLLSDRFSAERPKGSFSTLEIQRTEQGDSAMYLCASRPTGGVGKLFFGSGTQLSVL.